Here is one T cell receptor beta chain with its context. The antigen it binds to is not known. Base qualities were left out, and no much larger clone turns up one base away. The donors were included in the validation cohort of roughly 120 subjects, a group kept apart from the roughly 670-subject first cohort. The receptor library was made with the immunoSEQ multiplex PCR assay. The paper's data handling went like this. A statistical classification framework was developed to diagnose cytomegalovirus status using the catalog of TCR beta chain sequences. The clones in this table, taken by TCRdb from immuneACCESS, are in-frame only. Not every clone is retained; where verified, under half of the shortfall comes from an unresolved V gene, and the cause of the rest is unknown. Clonal size and the V and J genes are those of that table, whereas D and trimming came from the DNA. The sample includes some 100,000 clones, with 86% observed a single time. The ten biggest clones cover over 4% of the sample.

The data derive from a study of cytomegalovirus exposure and HLA in healthy donors (dated by TCRdb to 2017 to 2019). Regarding the study in general: A later analysis indicated that the 90 to 150 validation repertoires were generated on the platform also employed for the 666 repertoires of the first cohort. The aim of the study was to test whether cataloging public T cell receptors could identify signatures of past pathogen exposure. Along with the approximately 670-subject first cohort, a separate validation cohort of over a hundred different subjects was used. To predict cytomegalovirus infection status, the study brought together high-throughput TCR immunosequencing, statistical association of individual TCRs with disease status, and machine learning. What the research found in general, with its limitations: In a later analysis, TCRs clustered in the first cohort were found to also tend to co-occur in the approximately 120 validation repertoires, with approximately 93% of cluster scores above 0. The authors suggested that the approach could potentially be extended to other disease states and immunological phenotypes. The classifier was reported to diagnose cytomegalovirus status with high specificity and sensitivity in both the original and validation cohorts. A total of roughly 160 TCR beta chains were listed by the study as associated with cytomegalovirus. Across donors, most TCR sequences were observed very rarely, whereas some public TCRs were present in many individuals. The validation cohort had no HLA typing available for a later analysis, so co-occurrence within that cohort was assessed over all 110 or so repertoires. A few of the identified cytomegalovirus-associated TCR beta chains were confirmed in vitro to be specific for cytomegalovirus antigens.

The sequencing sample was made of PBMCs. This clonotype was sampled from a man aged 18 to 30 in good health and CMV-seronegative.

This receptor carries the CDR3 CASSLGGFSGANVLTF. The nucleotide sequence reads TGTGCCAGCAGCTTGGGCGGGTTCTCTGGGGCCAACGTCCTGACTTTC. The chain is encoded by TRBV7-9 joined to TRBJ2-6, and possibly TRBD2, on 5 matching bases. The germline ends are 9 bases apart after V is trimmed by 3 bases and J by 0 bases. The germline V gene (reference sequence) supplies CDR1 SEHNR and CDR2 FQNEAQ. Counted from cysteine to phenylalanine, this CDR3 has 16 amino acids. Only the CDR3 part of the read is kept: 48 bases, read in frame from the first base.